The clone carrying this TCR beta chain was counted only a few times. Its antigen is unidentified. This sample is part of a study of blood T cells in healthy people across ages. Germline loops: CDR1 DFQATT, CDR2 SNEGSKA (reference sequence). The CDR3 runs 15 residues. Approximately 10 milliliters of peripheral blood were drawn from each donor into EDTA-treated tubes. Isolation recovered at least 7 million PBMCs from every sample. A second about 6 to 12 cycle PCR used barcoded and J-beta primers. TCRdb analysed the 5' RACE reads with MiXCR anew, one entry per CDR3 protein. The sample includes around 800,000 distinct CDR3 sequences, about 42% of them seen just once. Study results and limitations: Researchers said unsorted PBMCs prevented a conclusive naive versus antigen-experienced comparison. Estimates based on one million T cells were treated as lower bounds.

This sequence was found in an elderly man in good health. The chain recombines TRBV20-1 with TRBJ2-4, with 10 bases fitting TRBD2. Judging by the DNA end, TRBJ2-5 fits better; the J call may be wrong. Sequencing input: blood. CDR3 in amino acids: CSARNEREGLETQYF. For the CDR3, the DNA is TGCAGTGCTAGAAACGAGCGGGAGGGCCTTGAGACCCAGTACTTC.